The clone carrying this T cell receptor beta chain was recorded only once. Its antigen is not identified. The data belong to a study of T cell responses to AZD1222 COVID-19 vaccine. Study overall: Second-dose intervals of approximately 4 or approximately 12 weeks were pooled. Study findings and constraints: The sample set comprised mostly white British donors with more females, and clonal diversity was possibly underestimated.

TCRdb's copy holds only in-frame clones and misses some; the assay was immunoSEQ multiplex PCR. Here the sample spans some 30,000 clones, 89% being singletons. CDR3 length equals 13 residues. The material was peripheral blood, obtained on day 0 of AZD1222 vaccination. The sequence came from an adult in good health. The chain employs TRBV1 and TRBJ2-2; TRBD2, the table's D call, lacks a check against the DNA. TRBV1 is an annotated pseudogene. The CDR3 DNA reads TGCACCAGCAGCAAACTAGCGTCCGGGGAGCTGTTTTTT. Protein product: CTSSKLASGELFF.